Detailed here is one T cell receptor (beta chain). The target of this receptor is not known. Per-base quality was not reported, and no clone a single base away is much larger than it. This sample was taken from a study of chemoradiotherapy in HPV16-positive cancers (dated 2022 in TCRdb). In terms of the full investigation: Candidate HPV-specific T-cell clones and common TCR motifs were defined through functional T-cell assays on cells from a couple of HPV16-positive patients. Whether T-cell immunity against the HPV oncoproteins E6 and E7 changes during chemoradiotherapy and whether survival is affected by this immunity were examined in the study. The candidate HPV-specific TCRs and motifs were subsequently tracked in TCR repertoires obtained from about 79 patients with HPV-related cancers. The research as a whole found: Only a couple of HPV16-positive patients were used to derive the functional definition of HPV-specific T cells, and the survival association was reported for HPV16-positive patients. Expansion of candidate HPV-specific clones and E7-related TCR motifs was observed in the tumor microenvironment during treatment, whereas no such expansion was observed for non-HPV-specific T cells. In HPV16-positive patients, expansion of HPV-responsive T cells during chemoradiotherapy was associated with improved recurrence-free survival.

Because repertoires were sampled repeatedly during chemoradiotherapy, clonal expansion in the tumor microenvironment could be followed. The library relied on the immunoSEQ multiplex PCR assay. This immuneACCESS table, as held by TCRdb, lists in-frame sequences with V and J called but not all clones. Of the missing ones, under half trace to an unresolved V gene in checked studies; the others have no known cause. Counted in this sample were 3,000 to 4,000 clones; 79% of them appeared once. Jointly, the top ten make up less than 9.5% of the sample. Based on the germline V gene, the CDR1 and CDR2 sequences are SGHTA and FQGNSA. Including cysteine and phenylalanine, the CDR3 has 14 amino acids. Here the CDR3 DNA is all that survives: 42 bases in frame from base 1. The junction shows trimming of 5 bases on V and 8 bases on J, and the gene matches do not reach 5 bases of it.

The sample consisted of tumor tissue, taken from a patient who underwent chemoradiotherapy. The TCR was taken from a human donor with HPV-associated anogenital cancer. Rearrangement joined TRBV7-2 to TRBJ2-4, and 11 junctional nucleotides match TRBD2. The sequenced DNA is TGTGCCAGCAGCGTTACTAGCGGGAGTGACATTCAGTACTTC. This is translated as CASSVTSGSDIQYF.